This TCR beta chain was documented in a study of OX40 agonist ivuxolimab in advanced cancers. This clone was counted once. A read error is likely, as this CDR3 ends without the conserved phenylalanine or tryptophan. Because the CDR3's place on the DNA is in doubt, the DNA is left out and the CDR3 is given as listed by TCRdb. Counting both end residues, the CDR3 totals 10 amino acids. Blood specimens came from baseline, cycle 4 day 1, and cycle 7 day 1. Profiling relied on immunoSEQ multiplex PCR, and the TCRdb table lists in-frame clones only, not all of them. The sample contains about 81,000 clones, 90% to 95% of which appear only once.

This sequence originates from an adult with an advanced solid tumor such as melanoma, head and neck, liver or kidney cancer. The rearrangement links TRBV21-1 to TRBJ2-7; TRBD1, the D gene given by the table, was not confirmed from the DNA. TRBV21-1 is described as a pseudogene. The starting material was CD4+ or CD8+ T cells sorted from blood, obtained in a trial of the OX40 agonist ivuxolimab. This CDR3 is CASSTRTAPC.